A few counts support the clone carrying this T cell receptor beta chain. No antigen is known for it. This entry comes from a study of T cell responses to AZD1222 COVID-19 vaccine. Assay: immunoSEQ multiplex PCR; the TCRdb copy retains only in-frame clones and omits some. This sample has around 85,000 clones, with 80% to 90% found just once. Study-level points and caveats: The reported proportion of spike-specific TCRs targeting unmutated variant regions was nearly half.

Germline assignment: CDR1 SNHLY and CDR2 FYNNEI. The CDR3 loop spans 14 amino acids. Trimming took off 6 bases at V and 0 bases at J, with 12 bases between the two ends. The receptor was isolated from an adult in good health. V usage is TRBV2 and J usage is TRBJ2-7; D is perhaps TRBD1 (6 bases). This material consisted of peripheral blood, taken on day 0 of AZD1222 vaccination. The CDR3, as DNA: TGTGCCAGCAGCTCGAGGGGGAGCTCCTACGAGCAGTACTTC. Translation: CASSSRGSSYEQYF. Complete variable domain (other parts from reference TRBV2 and TRBJ2-7): EPEVTQTPSHQVTQMGQEVILRCVPISNHLYFYWYRQILGQKVEFLVSFYNNEISEKSEIFDDQFSVERPDGSNFTLKIRSTKLEDSAMYFCASSSRGSSYEQYFGPGTRLTVT.